The 6 T cell receptor beta chains given below trace back to one sample, sequenced in a study of lymphopenia after photon versus proton radiotherapy. Only in-frame clones appear in the TCRdb table, and some are missing; sequencing was by immunoSEQ multiplex PCR. The repertoire includes 45,000 to 65,000 clones, approximately 92% of them detected once, and 18% sits in the top ten. Specimen: peripheral blood, collected from a patient treated with photon-based radiotherapy. These receptors all come from a woman aged 40 to 55 with cholangiocarcinoma.

The DNA of the CDR3 is TGTGCCAGCATCCTTACGACAGGGGAGTTCTACGAGCAGTACTTC. Translated, it gives CASILTTGEFYEQYF. This rearrangement joins TRBV28 to TRBJ2-7, with 8 bases matching TRBD1. Germline assignment: CDR1 MDHEN and CDR2 SYDVKM. The V segment lost 7 bases and the J segment 3 bases; nucleotides outside the gene matches: 11. The CDR3 has 15 amino acids. Filled out from reference TRBV28 and TRBJ2-7, the complete variable domain reads DVKVTQSSRYLVKRTGEKVFLECVQDMDHENMFWYRQDPGLGLRLIYFSYDVKMKEKGDIPEGYSVSREKKERFSLILESASTNQTSMYLCASILTTGEFYEQYFGPGTRLTVT.

The chain links TRBV29-1 to TRBJ2-1; 7 bases agree with TRBD1. J lost 4 bases, V lost 7 bases, and 10 bases had no gene match. CDR1 SQVTM and CDR2 ANQGSEA come from the germline V gene. This CDR3 region has 14 residues. CDR3 in amino acids: CSARQGSSYNEQFF. CDR3 coding DNA: TGCAGCGCCCGACAGGGTTCCTCGTACAATGAGCAGTTCTTC.

The genes are TRBV11-2 and TRBJ2-3; tentatively, D is TRBD1 or TRBD2 (5 bases each). V lost 5 bases, J lost 4 bases, and 10 bases lay in between. Germline CDR1 SGHAT, CDR2 FQNNGV. The CDR3 is made up of 13 amino acids. In DNA form, the CDR3 reads TGTGCCAGCAGCCCGGGACGCTCAGATACGCAGTATTTT. Translating gives CASSPGRSDTQYF.

The rearrangement joins TRBV6-1 to TRBJ2-7; D tentatively fits TRBD1 or TRBD2 (7 bases each). V lost 11 bases, J lost 0 bases, and 17 bases lay in between. In germline, CDR1 is MNHNS, CDR2 SASEGT. The CDR3 contains 14 residues. The DNA of the CDR3 is TGTGCCGCAGGGGGGGCAGGGCGCTCCTACGAGCAGTACTTC. As protein: CAAGGAGRSYEQYF.

The chain joins TRBV11-1 to TRBJ2-3; 8 bases align to TRBD2. Trimming cost V 6 bases and J 2 bases; bases outside gene matches: 13. The CDR3 loop spans 17 amino acids. Germline V gene data show CDR1 as SGHAT and CDR2 as FQDESV (reference sequence). The CDR3: CASSLRFSGTNTDTQYF. The CDR3 coding sequence is TGTGCCAGCAGTCTTAGATTTAGCGGGACAAACACAGATACGCAGTATTTT.

This clone was observed a handful of times. The V call is TRBV2, the J call TRBJ2-2; D gene unclear. In germline, CDR1 is SNHLY, CDR2 FYNNEI. This CDR3 is 14 amino acids long. Trimming cost V 2 bases and J 3 bases, with 7 bases left between them. The CDR3 here is CASSEQQHTGELFF. The CDR3 DNA reads TGTGCCAGCAGTGAACAGCAGCACACCGGGGAGCTGTTTTTT.